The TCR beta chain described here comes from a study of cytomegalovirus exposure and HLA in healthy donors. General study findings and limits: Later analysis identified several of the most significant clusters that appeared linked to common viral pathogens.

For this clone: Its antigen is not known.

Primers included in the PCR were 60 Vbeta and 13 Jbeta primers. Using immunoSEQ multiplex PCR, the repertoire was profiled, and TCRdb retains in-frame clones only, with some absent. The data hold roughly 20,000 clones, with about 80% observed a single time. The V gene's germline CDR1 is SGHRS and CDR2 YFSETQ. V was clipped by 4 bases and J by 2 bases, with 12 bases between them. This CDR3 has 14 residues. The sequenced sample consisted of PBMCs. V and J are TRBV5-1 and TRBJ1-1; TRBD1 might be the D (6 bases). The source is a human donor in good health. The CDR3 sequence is CASSPGQTNTEAFF. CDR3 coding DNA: TGCGCCAGCAGCCCCGGACAGACTAACACTGAAGCTTTCTTT.